The 13 T cell receptor beta chains given below trace back to one sample, sequenced in a study of T cells in Graves' hyperthyroidism and ophthalmopathy. Authors of the study amplified TCR beta CDR3 regions from RNA transcripts. Primed by the HTBI set, a first-round RT-PCR was run on the TCR CDR3. Each CDR3 protein gets one entry after TCRdb re-called the multiplex PCR reads with MiXCR. The sample shows around 600,000 distinct CDR3 sequences, 12% to 15% of them seen only once. Sequencing was carried out using blood. Receptors originate from a woman aged 18-30 years with Graves' ophthalmopathy.

The table lists this clonotype with many counts. V gene TRBV12-3 or TRBV12-4 combines with J gene TRBJ1-2; 12 bases agree with TRBD1. With V trimmed by 6 bases and J by 3 bases, 8 bases remained unmatched. There are 16 residues in the CDR3. DNA of the CDR3: TGTGCCAGCAGGCACCTCCGGGACAGGGGGCACTATGGCTACACCTTC. It encodes CASRHLRDRGHYGYTF.

This clonotype was seen ten or more times. The V call is TRBV4-2, the J call TRBJ1-1, with D maybe TRBD1 (5 bases). The CDR3 has 15 amino acids. Germline-derived CDR1 and CDR2 are LGHNA and YNFKEQ. V lost 0 bases and J 8 bases, leaving 16 bases between the germline ends. CDR3 protein: CASSQDSGGIWEAFF. CDR3 in DNA: TGTGCCAGCAGCCAAGATTCGGGGGGGATCTGGGAAGCTTTCTTT.

In its sample, this clonotype was seen many times. The CDR3 nucleotides are TGTGCCAGCAGTTTATCCGGGACAGGGGCCTACGAGCAGTACTTC. Translation: CASSLSGTGAYEQYF. V and J are TRBV28 and TRBJ2-7; 10 nucleotides line up with TRBD1. The V gene's germline CDR1 is MDHEN and CDR2 SYDVKM. This CDR3 spans 15 amino acids. The trim removed 1 base at V and 2 bases at J, leaving 2 bases unmatched. Using reference TRBV28 and TRBJ2-7 for the parts outside the CDR3, the full variable domain is DVKVTQSSRYLVKRTGEKVFLECVQDMDHENMFWYRQDPGLGLRLIYFSYDVKMKEKGDIPEGYSVSREKKERFSLILESASTNQTSMYLCASSLSGTGAYEQYFGPGTRLTVT.

Many counts were recorded for this clonotype. The chain joins TRBV28 to TRBJ1-1, with D possibly being TRBD1 (6 bases). Trimming took off 9 bases at V and 2 bases at J, with 13 bases between the two ends. The germline V gene has CDR1 MDHEN and CDR2 SYDVKM. The CDR3 consists of 13 residues. CDR3 sequence: CASRWDKNTEAFF. The CDR3 region has the DNA TGTGCCAGTCGTTGGGACAAAAACACTGAAGCTTTCTTT.

This clonotype was counted ten times or more. The chain is built from TRBV3-1 and TRBJ2-1; 15 nucleotides agree with TRBD2. The CDR3 contains 17 residues. Germline CDR1 LGHDT, CDR2 YNNKEL (reference sequence). Trimming at V came to 6 bases and at J to 6 bases, leaving 9 bases not matched to a gene. CDR3 region: CASRNGLAGGPSNEQFF. The CDR3 DNA sequence: TGTGCCAGCAGGAACGGACTAGCGGGAGGGCCGAGCAATGAGCAGTTCTTC.

The gene calls are TRBV19 and TRBJ2-4; the match to TRBD1 covers 7 bases. J was trimmed by 8 bases and V by 5 bases; bases with no gene match: 12. The CDR3 contains 15 residues. Per the germline V gene, CDR1 is LNHDA and CDR2 is SQIVND (reference sequence). CDR3 sequence: CASSPWDSLSDIQYF. In nucleotides, the CDR3 is TGTGCCAGTAGTCCGTGGGACAGCCTCTCTGACATTCAGTACTTC. Full variable domain (outside the CDR3, taken from reference TRBV19 and TRBJ2-4): DGGITQSPKYLFRKEGQNVTLSCEQNLNHDAMYWYRQDPGQGLRLIYYSQIVNDFQKGDIAEGYSVSREKKESFPLTVTSAQKNPTAFYLCASSPWDSLSDIQYFGAGTRLSVL.

This clonotype was seen only a few times. In DNA form, the CDR3 reads TGTGCCACCAGCAGAGATAGGAGGTCTAATGAAAAACTGTTTTTT. Residues: CATSRDRRSNEKLFF. V gene TRBV15 combines with J gene TRBJ1-4; D ambiguous. The CDR3 totals 15 residues. V lost 0 bases and J 3 bases, leaving 8 bases between the germline ends. Germline CDR1 LNHNV, CDR2 YYDKDF (reference sequence). Together with reference TRBV15 and TRBJ1-4, the CDR3 gives the full variable domain: DAMVIQNPRYQVTQFGKPVTLSCSQTLNHNVMYWYQQKSSQAPKLLFHYYDKDFNNEADTPDNFQSRRPNTSFCFLDIRSPGLGDTAMYLCATSRDRRSNEKLFFGSGTQLSVL.

This clonotype was observed many times. The rearrangement joins TRBV27 to TRBJ2-1, with 8 positions matching TRBD2. The trim removed 8 bases at V and 10 bases at J, leaving 19 bases unmatched. The CDR3 totals 16 residues. Germline V gene sequence: CDR1 MNHEY, CDR2 SMNVEV (reference sequence). CDR3 residues: CASRPLLAGGLGEQFF. As DNA, the CDR3 is TGTGCCAGCCGACCTCTCCTGGCGGGAGGCCTCGGAGAGCAGTTCTTC.

Ten or more counts support this clonotype. CDR3 sequence: CAISGDSGTYEQYF. In nucleotides, the CDR3 is TGTGCCATCAGTGGAGATAGCGGAACCTACGAGCAGTACTTC. The rearrangement links TRBV10-3 to TRBJ2-7; D perhaps matches TRBD2 (6 bases). CDR3 length: 14 amino acids. In germline, CDR1 is ENHRY, CDR2 SYGVKD. The V end was cut by 4 bases, the J end by 2 bases, with 12 bases between.

This clonotype was picked up many times. This chain joins TRBV29-1 and TRBJ2-7; D call uncertain. CDR1 is SQVTM, CDR2 ANQGSEA, per germline. With 1 base removed from V and 5 bases from J, the gap between germline ends came to 9 bases. This CDR3 has 12 amino acids. The CDR3 reads CSVEGRRDEQYF. CDR3 DNA: TGCAGCGTTGAAGGGCGGAGAGACGAGCAGTACTTC.

Ten or more counts support this clonotype. The gene calls are TRBV28 and TRBJ1-5; D gene unclear. This CDR3 comprises 12 residues. From germline, CDR1 is MDHEN and CDR2 SYDVKM. The V and J ends lost 6 bases and 3 bases respectively, with 6 bases between them. The CDR3: CASSETNQPQHF. DNA for the CDR3: TGTGCCAGCAGCGAAACCAATCAGCCCCAGCATTTT.

This clonotype was counted between two and nine times. The junction and the germline gene differ at one end; a read error may be behind it. V gene TRBV12-3 or TRBV12-4 combines with J gene TRBJ2-4; D call uncertain. The CDR3 is 16 amino acids. CDR3 region: CASSLDWAAAKKIQYF. Here the CDR3 DNA reads TGTGCCAGCAGTTTAGACTGGGCCGCTGCCAAAAAGATTCAGTACTTC.

This chain links TRBV12-3 or TRBV12-4 with TRBJ1-5; D perhaps matches TRBD1 (6 bases). Between the trimmed V and J ends, which lost 3 bases and 5 bases, there was a span of 14 bases. CDR3 length: 15 amino acids. In DNA form, the CDR3 reads TGTGCCAGCAGTTTCTCCCTGGGGGGCGATCAGCCCCAGCATTTT. Its translation: CASSFSLGGDQPQHF.